These T cell receptor beta chains were read from a single sample in a study of T-cell reconstitution after alpha-beta-depleted transplantation in children. TCRdb re-called the PCR reads through MiXCR, storing one row per CDR3 protein. The sample has almost 500,000 distinct CDR3 sequences, around 13% seen once. The specimen was PBMCs from the stem cell graft donor, collected from the stem cell graft. The receptors were sampled from a human donor who donated a stem cell graft to a child with combined immunodeficiency. Each CDR3 is given with its conserved first and last residue. A D gene is named only where the DNA matches it firmly. The size field is filled for only some rows; it gives once, few, many or a size class.

>TRBV7-3|few|TRBJ2-1|TRBD1
CASSALTGASYNEQFF
TGTGCCAGCAGCGCACTGACAGGGGCCTCCTACAATGAGCAGTTCTTC
>TRBV27|few|TRBJ2-1|TRBD1
CASSQTGATYNEQFF
TGTGCCAGCAGTCAGACAGGGGCAACCTACAATGAGCAGTTCTTC
>TRBV13|few|TRBJ2-5|TRBD2
CASSRTSGPERETQYF
TGTGCCAGCAGCAGGACTAGCGGTCCTGAGAGAGAGACCCAGTACTTC
>TRBV7-2|.|TRBJ2-7|.
CASSLGRAVAYEQYF
TGTGCCAGCAGCTTAGGCAGGGCGGTTGCCTACGAGCAGTACTTC
>TRBV28|.|TRBJ2-7|.
CASSFRGFTYEQYF
TGTGCCAGCAGTTTTCGTGGTTTCACCTACGAGCAGTACTTC
>TRBV7-2|few|TRBJ2-7|.
CASTPIPGQRWEQYF
TGTGCCAGCACCCCGATCCCCGGACAGAGATGGGAGCAGTACTTC
>TRBV20-1|few|TRBJ2-1|TRBD2
CSAPSGRTVDEQFF
TGCAGTGCTCCGAGCGGGAGGACTGTAGATGAGCAGTTCTTC
>TRBV28|many|TRBJ2-6|.
CASSFGANVLTF
TGTGCCAGCAGTTTTGGGGCCAACGTCCTGACTTTC
>TRBV27|few|TRBJ2-7|.
CASSGYPQGYEQYF
TGTGCCAGCAGTGGGTATCCACAGGGCTACGAGCAGTACTTC
>TRBV7-3|.|TRBJ2-3|.
CAGLEGGDCTDTQYF
TGTGCCGGGCTTGAAGGGGGTGATTGCACAGATACGCAGTATTTT
>TRBV24-1|many|TRBJ2-1|TRBD1
CATSDRKRQGNEQFF
TGTGCCACCAGTGATCGAAAAAGACAGGGCAATGAGCAGTTCTTC
>TRBV5-5|few|TRBJ2-1|TRBD2
CASSLAIVAGVSYNEQFF
TGTGCCAGCAGCTTGGCCATAGTAGCGGGAGTCTCCTACAATGAGCAGTTCTTC
>TRBV5-1|many|TRBJ2-7|.
CASSSGRGSYEQYF
TGCGCCAGCAGCTCTGGAAGGGGCTCCTACGAGCAGTACTTC
>TRBV12-3/TRBV12-4|.|TRBJ1-2|.
CASTSGPLYGYTF
TGTGCCAGCACCAGCGGACCCCTCTATGGCTACACCTTC
>TRBV6-5|many|TRBJ1-3|.
CASGTRGNTIYF
TGTGCCAGCGGGACAAGGGGAAACACCATATATTTT
>TRBV5-6|.|TRBJ2-1|.
CASSLNGGDNEQFF
TGTGCCAGCAGCTTGAACGGGGGAGACAATGAGCAGTTCTTC
>TRBV6-4|few|TRBJ2-1|.
CASSDREVSNEQFF
TGTGCCAGCAGTGACAGGGAGGTATCAAATGAGCAGTTCTTC
>TRBV5-1|few|TRBJ2-1|TRBD2
CASSFPRIAGDLKNEQFF
TGCGCCAGCAGCTTTCCCCGGATTGCGGGAGATTTGAAAAATGAGCAGTTCTTC
>TRBV7-8|few|TRBJ2-3|TRBD2
CASSLLSGSVDTQYF
TGTGCCAGCAGCTTATTGAGCGGGAGCGTCGATACGCAGTATTTT
>TRBV25-1|.|TRBJ1-2|.
CASSDGTTYGYTF
TGTGCCAGCAGTGACGGGACAACCTATGGCTACACCTTC
>TRBV5-1|few|TRBJ2-3|TRBD1
CASRRYRDRGDTQYF
TGCGCCAGCCGACGGTACCGGGACAGGGGAGATACGCAGTATTTT
>TRBV4-3|few|TRBJ2-3|.
CASSQGWGDGADTQYF
TGCGCCAGCAGCCAAGGGTGGGGCGACGGAGCAGATACGCAGTATTTT
>TRBV15|many|TRBJ2-1|TRBD2
CATSRARLAANEQFF
TGTGCCACCAGCAGGGCTAGACTAGCGGCCAATGAGCAGTTCTTC
>TRBV5-1|many|TRBJ2-1|TRBD2
CASSLARLAGGSNEQFF
TGCGCCAGCAGCTTGGCCCGACTAGCGGGGGGGTCAAATGAGCAGTTCTTC
>TRBV6-1|many|TRBJ2-7|TRBD1
CASGARDRLHF
TGTGCCAGCGGTGCCCGGGACAGGTTACATTTC
>TRBV12-3/TRBV12-4|.|TRBJ2-7|.
CASSFGVQSEQYF
TGTGCCAGCAGTTTTGGTGTCCAAAGCGAGCAGTACTTC
>TRBV20-1|few|TRBJ2-7|TRBD2
CSARDPSGTYEQYF
TGCAGTGCTAGAGATCCTAGCGGAACCTACGAGCAGTACTTC
>TRBV15|few|TRBJ2-7|.
CATSRDRGGSDNYEQYF
TGTGCCACCAGCAGAGATCGAGGAGGCAGCGACAACTACGAGCAGTACTTC
>TRBV7-9|many|TRBJ2-5|TRBD1
CASSQGTGLQETQYF
TGTGCCAGCAGCCAAGGGACAGGGCTACAAGAGACCCAGTACTTC
>TRBV7-3|many|TRBJ2-1|.
CASSRSSGYHNEQFF
TGTGCCAGCAGCCGTTCGTCAGGGTACCACAATGAGCAGTTCTTC
>TRBV4-3|.|TRBJ1-2|.
CASSQGGWPDYGYTF
TGCGCCAGCAGCCAAGGGGGGTGGCCCGACTATGGCTACACCTTC
>TRBV3-1|.|TRBJ2-1|.
CASSQGPGRSSYNEQFF
TGTGCCAGCAGCCAAGGACCCGGAAGAAGCTCCTACAATGAGCAGTTCTTC